The T cell receptor beta chain described here comes from a study of Tregs in tolerant kidney transplant recipients. Study-wide points: Findings come from small patient numbers and require larger validation. This study did not directly address biological reproducibility.

CD4+CD25+CD127- Tregs, CD4+CD25- non-Tregs, CD4 and CD8 cells were sorted. The repertoire was sequenced with immunoSEQ multiplex PCR; TCRdb's copy has only in-frame clones and lacks some. The data show about 240,000 clones, 65% to 85% seen once. The CDR3 spans 15 residues. V was pared by 7 bases and J by 3 bases, with 9 bases of the junction left unmatched. Germline V gives CDR1 MNHNS, CDR2 SASEGT. This clone has only a few counts. Its antigen is currently unknown. This chain links TRBV6-1 with TRBJ2-4, with TRBD1 matching 7 bases. Sequencing was done on a sample of CD4+ T cells from blood. This receptor was identified in a human donor in good health. In DNA form, the CDR3 reads TGTGCCAGCATCCTGACAGGGACGGGCAAAAACATTCAGTACTTC. Its protein product is CASILTGTGKNIQYF.